This TCR beta chain comes out of a study of spatial heterogeneity in lung cancer. Turning to the study itself: The average count in raw reads for each unique TCR and UMI combination exceeded nine appearances.

In this sample, this clonotype turned up many times. Its matching antigen is unknown. The study's findings and limits: Tumor TCRs that were ubiquitous and expanded showed up in blood more at resection than follow-up.

Every molecule of TCR cDNA had its own unique molecular identifier. TCRdb ran MiXCR on the 5' RACE reads and lists one entry per CDR3 protein. The table records tens of thousands of distinct CDR3 sequences, around 4.5% of them present only once. The CDR3 length is 11 residues. Looked up from germline, CDR1 is MNHEY and CDR2 is SVGAGI. V lost 10 bases and J lost 4, with 8 bases in between. Regarding time point: sample taken at primary tumor resection. Unsorted whole RNA from tumor, nontumor lung or frozen PBMC underwent sequencing. The donors, 72 patients with untreated early-stage non-small cell lung cancer, provided the samples.

The V gene is TRBV6-5, the J gene TRBJ1-3; D not certain. This clonotype was sampled from a male donor with early-stage non-small cell lung cancer. Sequenced here: PBMCs, sampled at surgery. Here the CDR3 DNA reads TGTGCCACCTCCGAAGGAAACACCATATATTTT. It codes for CATSEGNTIYF.